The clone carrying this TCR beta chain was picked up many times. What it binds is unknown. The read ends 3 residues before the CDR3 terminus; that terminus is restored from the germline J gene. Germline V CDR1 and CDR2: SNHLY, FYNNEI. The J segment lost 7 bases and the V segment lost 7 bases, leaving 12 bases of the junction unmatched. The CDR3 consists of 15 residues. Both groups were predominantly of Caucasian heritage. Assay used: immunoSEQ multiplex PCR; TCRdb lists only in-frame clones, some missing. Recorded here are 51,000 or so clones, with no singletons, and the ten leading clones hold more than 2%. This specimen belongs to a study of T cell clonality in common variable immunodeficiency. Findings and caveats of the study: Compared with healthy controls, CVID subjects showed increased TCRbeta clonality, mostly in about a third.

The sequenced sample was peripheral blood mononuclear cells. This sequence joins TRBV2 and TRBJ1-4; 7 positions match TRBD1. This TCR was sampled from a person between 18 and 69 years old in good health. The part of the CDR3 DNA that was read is TGTGCCAGCACCCAATTAGGGACAGATCCTGAAAAA. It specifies CASTQLGTDPEK. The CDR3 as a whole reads CASTQLGTDPEKLFF.